Presented here are 19 T cell receptor beta chains from one specimen sequenced in a study of cytomegalovirus exposure and HLA in healthy donors. Vbeta (60) and Jbeta (13) primers were used in the PCR. The repertoire was sequenced with immunoSEQ multiplex PCR; TCRdb's copy has only in-frame clones and lacks some. The sample includes around 100,000 clones, around 70% seen only once; the top ten take around 4.9%. The source material was PBMCs. The source of these receptors is a man aged 25-40 years in good health and CMV-seropositive.

CDR3 amino acids: CASSQGQAFSYGYTF. CDR3 nucleotides: TGTGCCAGCAGTCAAGGACAAGCCTTTTCATATGGCTACACCTTC. The J gene is TRBJ1-2, the V gene TRBV28; weak D call: TRBD1 (5 bases). CDR3 size: 15 residues. CDR1 and CDR2 (germline): MDHEN, SYDVKM. V was cut by 5 bases and J by 5 bases, with 18 bases left in between.

This clone was counted between two and nine times. The rearrangement uses TRBV7-9 and TRBJ2-7; D might be TRBD1 (6 bases). The CDR3 totals 13 residues. Trimming pared 4 bases from V and 6 bases from J, leaving 13 bases between. The V gene's germline CDR1 is SEHNR and CDR2 FQNEAQ (reference sequence). The CDR3 sequence: CASSSQGSGEQYF. For the CDR3, the DNA is TGTGCCAGCAGCTCCCAGGGGTCGGGCGAGCAGTACTTC.

The V and J genes are TRBV5-1 and TRBJ2-2; tentatively, D is TRBD1 (5 bases). From germline, CDR1 is SGHRS and CDR2 YFSETQ. The CDR3 covers 15 residues. V lost 1 base to trimming and J lost 2 bases, with 9 bases between them. In DNA, the CDR3 is TGCGCCAGCAGCTTGAACAGGTTAAACACCGGGGAGCTGTTTTTT. Its translation is CASSLNRLNTGELFF.

The chain is built from TRBV18 and TRBJ1-2; 9 bases are a match to TRBD1. This CDR3 comprises 14 residues. With V trimmed by 3 bases and J by 8 bases, 7 bases remained unmatched. CDR1 KGHSH and CDR2 LQKENI come from the germline V gene. CDR3 coding DNA: TGTGCCAGCTCACCGGAAGGACAGGGGAGCGGCTACACCTTC. As protein: CASSPEGQGSGYTF.

This clone was counted only a few times. J is TRBJ1-6 and V is TRBV4-3; D gene uncertain. The CDR3 contains 16 residues. V was clipped by 0 bases and J by 6 bases, with 12 bases between them. CDR1 is LGHNA, CDR2 YSLEER, per germline. The CDR3 is CASSQEEGSVNSPLHF. For the CDR3, the DNA is TGCGCCAGCAGCCAAGAGGAGGGTTCGGTTAATTCACCCCTCCACTTT.

The genes are TRBV6-1 and TRBJ1-1; maybe TRBD1 (5 bases). Germline lookup yields CDR1 MNHNS and CDR2 SASEGT. The CDR3 sequence is 14 residues long. V was cut by 4 bases and J by 5 bases, with 14 bases left in between. The CDR3 sequence is CASSGQSKGTEAFF. CDR3 DNA sequence: TGTGCCAGCAGTGGACAGAGCAAAGGGACTGAAGCTTTCTTT.

This chain links TRBV27 with TRBJ2-1; TRBD2 aligns across 9 bases. The germline gives CDR1 MNHEY, CDR2 SMNVEV (reference sequence). J was trimmed by 6 bases and V by 8 bases; bases with no gene match: 20. The CDR3 consists of 18 residues. This CDR3 is CASAGGGALWTGVNEQFF. CDR3 in DNA: TGTGCCAGCGCGGGCGGGGGGGCCCTTTGGACAGGTGTCAATGAGCAGTTCTTC.

This clone was observed once. The chain joins TRBV10-2 to TRBJ2-7; the match to TRBD2 covers 7 bases. The CDR3 is 13 residues long. V lost 6 bases to trimming and J lost 2 bases; unmatched junction nucleotides: 4. Germline V gene lookup returns CDR1 WSHSY and CDR2 SAAADI. The DNA of the CDR3 is TGCGCCAGCAGCGCCGGGGGGACCTACGAGCAGTACTTC. Amino acids: CASSAGGTYEQYF.

The CDR3 DNA reads TGCGCCAGCAGCTTGATACAGGGGGCGGATGAGCAGTACTTC. This sequence encodes CASSLIQGADEQYF. The V and J genes are TRBV5-1 and TRBJ2-7, with 9 positions matching TRBD1. V was pared by 1 base and J by 7 bases, with 6 bases of the junction left unmatched. This CDR3 has 14 amino acids. Germline assignment: CDR1 SGHRS and CDR2 YFSETQ.

The chain links TRBV6-5 to TRBJ2-7, with no clear D. In germline, CDR1 is MNHEY, CDR2 SVGAGI. The V end lost 5 bases, the J end lost 0 bases, and 11 bases lay between the germline ends. The CDR3 is 14 amino acids. The CDR3 reads CASSRPQSSYEQYF. DNA of the CDR3: TGTGCCAGCAGTAGGCCACAGAGCTCCTACGAGCAGTACTTC.

The chain has TRBV7-2 and TRBJ2-3; D not certain. Germline V gene data show CDR1 as SGHTA and CDR2 as FQGNSA. The ends were cut back, 2 bases at V and 4 bases at J, with 4 bases in the middle. The CDR3 covers 12 residues. Here the CDR3 reads CASSLQSDTQYF. CDR3 in DNA: TGTGCCAGCAGCTTACAATCAGATACGCAGTATTTT.

In its sample, this clone was seen once. V is TRBV5-1 and J is TRBJ2-7; D might be TRBD2 (7 bases). CDR1 is SGHRS, CDR2 YFSETQ, per germline. The CDR3 sequence is 15 residues long. The germline V and J ends were trimmed by 6 bases and 9 bases, with 25 bases remaining between them. Written as DNA, the CDR3 is TGCGCCAGCAAGGTTGGGGGGGCCCCCAGCCTCGCGCAGTACTTC. As protein: CASKVGGAPSLAQYF.

The chain carries TRBV2 and TRBJ1-3, with 7 bases that match TRBD1. This CDR3 region has 14 residues. Trimming cost V 6 bases and J 4 bases; bases outside gene matches: 6. Looked up from germline, CDR1 is SNHLY and CDR2 is FYNNEI. The CDR3 here is CASSAGGDGNTIYF. DNA of the CDR3: TGTGCCAGCAGCGCAGGGGGAGACGGAAACACCATATATTTT.

The chain couples TRBV6-6 to TRBJ2-1; 14 nucleotides match TRBD2. The CDR3 length is 14 residues. Germline trimming cut 8 bases from V and 7 bases from J; bases unmatched to any gene: 4. Per germline, CDR1 MNHNY and CDR2 SVGAGI (reference sequence). The CDR3 region is CASGRTSGGNEQFF. DNA of the CDR3: TGTGCCAGCGGTAGGACTAGCGGGGGGAATGAGCAGTTCTTC.

This clone was observed a handful of times. The chain is built from TRBV6-6 and TRBJ1-2; possible D gene TRBD1, 6 bases. Between the trimmed V and J ends, which lost 11 bases and 4 bases, there was a span of 17 bases. Germline loops: CDR1 MNHNY, CDR2 SVGAGI (reference sequence). The length of the CDR3 is 13 residues. The DNA for the CDR3 is TGTGCCGGCTCGCTGGGGGGGGCCTATGGCTACACCTTC. Protein sequence: CAGSLGGAYGYTF.

The V gene is TRBV9, the J gene TRBJ1-5; tentative D call: TRBD1 (6 bases). The CDR3 covers 14 residues. CDR1 and CDR2 (germline): SGDLS, YYNGEE. V lost 0 bases to trimming and J lost 3 bases, with 7 bases between them. This CDR3 is CASSVGTDNQPQHF. The CDR3 DNA reads as TGTGCCAGCAGCGTAGGGACAGACAATCAGCCCCAGCATTTT.

This clone was observed a single time. The chain links TRBV7-6 to TRBJ2-1; 10 bases are shared with TRBD1. The CDR3 extends over 18 amino acids. V dropped 5 bases and J dropped 6; count of bases not matched to a gene: 16. CDR1 and CDR2 (germline): SGHVS, FNYEAQ. The CDR3 DNA sequence: TGTGCCAGCAGCCTACCCACCAGGGACAGGGGAGGTGGCAATGAGCAGTTCTTC. As protein: CASSLPTRDRGGGNEQFF.

The CDR3 nucleotides read TGTGCCAGCAGCTTAGGACTATCCACAGATACGCAGTATTTT. This encodes CASSLGLSTDTQYF. This chain connects TRBV7-9 to TRBJ2-3, with a possible D match to TRBD2 (5 bases). Germline lookup yields CDR1 SEHNR and CDR2 FQNEAQ (reference sequence). The CDR3 totals 14 residues. Deletions cut 1 base from V and 2 bases from J, with 7 bases between.

This clone was detected once. J is TRBJ2-1 and V is TRBV7-3, with 14 bases lining up with TRBD2. Trimming cost V 5 bases and J 7 bases; bases outside gene matches: 10. In germline, CDR1 is SGHTA, CDR2 FQGTGA. This CDR3 is 17 amino acids long. CDR3 DNA sequence: TGTGCCAGCAGCCCTCCGACTAGCGGGGGGGCATTTAATGAGCAGTTCTTC. Translating it yields CASSPPTSGGAFNEQFF.